This T cell receptor beta chain was identified during a study of a mutant IDH1 vaccine in newly diagnosed glioma. Study context: Initiation of the vaccine course occurred 4-6 weeks after radiotherapy alone, or alongside temozolomide cycles. Patients under treatment included 62.5% males and about 38% females and had a mean age of approximately 43 years. Patients had received radiotherapy, temozolomide, or both previously, most receiving both. Notes on the study in general: Changes in top peripheral clonotypes did not appear linked to pseudoprogression.

The table came from immunoSEQ multiplex PCR; TCRdb's copy has only in-frame clones and leaves some out. Among over 55,000 clones listed, about 81% were seen once. The CDR3 length is 13 residues. Germline lookup yields CDR1 MGHDK and CDR2 SYGVNS. The trim removed 8 bases at V and 7 bases at J, leaving 9 bases unmatched. Sample time point: week 23, last vaccination. Doses of 300 ug of mutant IDH1 20-mer peptide were given with topical imiquimod. In the case of this clone: Its target is unknown.

The chain carries TRBV25-1 and TRBJ1-1; TRBD1 aligns across 8 bases. This receptor was obtained from a woman aged 40 to 50 with glioma. Some clones in this sample may be carry-over from other donors' samples. Sequencing used PBMCs, obtained from a glioma patient whose treatment included an IDH1 peptide vaccine. The CDR3 is CASGGGQDIEAFF. CDR3 coding DNA: TGTGCCAGCGGGGGGGGACAGGACATTGAAGCTTTCTTT.